This T cell receptor (beta chain) was found in a study of T cells in Graves' hyperthyroidism and ophthalmopathy. The CDR3 length is 13 residues. CDR1 and CDR2 (germline): LNHDA, SQIVND (reference sequence). Deletions cut 9 bases from V and 4 bases from J, with 14 bases between. RNA transcripts yielded amplified TCR beta CDR3 regions. TCR CDR3 underwent first-round RT-PCR with the HTBI primer set. TCRdb independently ran MiXCR on the multiplex PCR reads; one entry per CDR3 protein. The sample yields approximately 300,000 distinct CDR3 sequences, roughly a fifth seen once. The chain combines TRBV19 with TRBJ2-3; tentative D call: TRBD2 (7 bases). Sequenced: blood. This TCR was recovered from a man aged 45-60 years with Graves' ophthalmopathy. This CDR3 reads CASEGGAPDTQYF. CDR3 coding DNA: TGTGCCAGCGAGGGGGGGGCCCCAGATACGCAGTATTTT.